This record concerns one T cell receptor beta chain sequence. With 1 base removed from V and 3 bases from J, the gap between germline ends came to 5 bases. The CDR3 sequence is 12 residues long. Germline values: CDR1 SGHTS, CDR2 YDEGEE. The sample comes from a study of T cell changes during pregnancy in multiple sclerosis. Profiled with immunoSEQ multiplex PCR; TCRdb holds only in-frame clones, not every one. The repertoire holds tens of thousands of clones, with approximately 95% as singletons. The chain is built from TRBV5-8 and TRBJ2-7; D remains ambiguous. The material sequenced was peripheral blood, taken in the first trimester of pregnancy. This TCR derives from a female donor with multiple sclerosis, enrolled in a pregnancy study. The DNA for the CDR3 is TGTGCCAGCAGCTTGTCGGGCTACGAGCAGTACTTC. Translation gives CASSLSGYEQYF.